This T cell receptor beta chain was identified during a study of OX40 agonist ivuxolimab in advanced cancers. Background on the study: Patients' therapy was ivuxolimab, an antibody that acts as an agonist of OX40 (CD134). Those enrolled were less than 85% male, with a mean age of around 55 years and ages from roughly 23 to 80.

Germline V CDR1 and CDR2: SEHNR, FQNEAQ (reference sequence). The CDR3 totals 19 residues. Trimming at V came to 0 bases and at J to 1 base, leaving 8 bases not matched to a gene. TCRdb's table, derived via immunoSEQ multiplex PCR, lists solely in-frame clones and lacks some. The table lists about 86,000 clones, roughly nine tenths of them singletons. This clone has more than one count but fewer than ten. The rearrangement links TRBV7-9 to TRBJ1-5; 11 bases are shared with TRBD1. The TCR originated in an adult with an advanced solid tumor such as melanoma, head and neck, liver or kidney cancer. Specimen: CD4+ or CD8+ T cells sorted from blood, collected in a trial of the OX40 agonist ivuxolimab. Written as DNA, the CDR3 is TGTGCCAGCAGCTTAGCCCCGGGACAGGGGGTTGGCAGCAATCAGCCCCAGCATTTT. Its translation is CASSLAPGQGVGSNQPQHF.